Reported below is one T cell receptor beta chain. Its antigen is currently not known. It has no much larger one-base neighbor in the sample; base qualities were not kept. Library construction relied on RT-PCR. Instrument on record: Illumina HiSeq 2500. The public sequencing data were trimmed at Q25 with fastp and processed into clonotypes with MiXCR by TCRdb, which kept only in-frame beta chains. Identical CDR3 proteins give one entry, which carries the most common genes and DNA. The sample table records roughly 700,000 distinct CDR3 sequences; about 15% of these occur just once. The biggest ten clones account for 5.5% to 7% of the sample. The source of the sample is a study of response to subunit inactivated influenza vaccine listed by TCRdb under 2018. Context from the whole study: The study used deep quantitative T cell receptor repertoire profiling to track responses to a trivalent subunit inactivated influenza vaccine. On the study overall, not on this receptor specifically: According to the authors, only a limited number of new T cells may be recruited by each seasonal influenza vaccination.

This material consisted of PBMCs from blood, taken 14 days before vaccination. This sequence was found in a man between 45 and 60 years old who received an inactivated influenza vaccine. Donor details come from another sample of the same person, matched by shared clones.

The DNA sequence reads TGCAGTGCTAGTCTGGGACCTGGGGCCAACGTCCTGACTTTC. This sequence encodes CSASLGPGANVLTF. The receptor chain draws on TRBV20-1 and TRBJ2-6; the D gene cannot be resolved beyond TRBD1 or TRBD2, each matching 5 bases. As encoded in the germline V gene (reference sequence), CDR1 is DFQATT while CDR2 is SNEGSKA. V was cut back by 3 bases and J by 2 bases, leaving a gap of 8 bases between them. The CDR3 spans 14 residues, from the cysteine through the phenylalanine. The entry retains the CDR3 DNA only, 42 bases that are in frame from base 1.